This TCR beta chain appears in the sequencing data of a study of response to subunit inactivated influenza vaccine. Study-level results: Few new T cells, the authors suggested, are recruited by each seasonal influenza vaccination.

Per germline, CDR1 MGHRA and CDR2 YSYEKL. This CDR3 comprises 16 residues. V lost 1 base, J lost 5 bases, and 9 bases stayed unmatched. TCRdb reanalysed the RT-PCR reads using MiXCR and keeps one entry per CDR3 protein. Here the sample spans hundreds of thousands of distinct CDR3 sequences, approximately 13% being singletons. As concerns this clonotype: The antigen is unknown.

The receptor comes from a man aged 45-65 years who received an inactivated influenza vaccine. The chain combines TRBV4-1 with TRBJ2-7; 9 bases are shared with TRBD2. Sequenced material: PBMCs from blood, taken about 40 days after vaccination. As DNA, the CDR3 is TGCGCCAGCAGCCAAGTATTCGCGGGGGGGCATAACGAGCAGTACTTC. This codes for CASSQVFAGGHNEQYF.